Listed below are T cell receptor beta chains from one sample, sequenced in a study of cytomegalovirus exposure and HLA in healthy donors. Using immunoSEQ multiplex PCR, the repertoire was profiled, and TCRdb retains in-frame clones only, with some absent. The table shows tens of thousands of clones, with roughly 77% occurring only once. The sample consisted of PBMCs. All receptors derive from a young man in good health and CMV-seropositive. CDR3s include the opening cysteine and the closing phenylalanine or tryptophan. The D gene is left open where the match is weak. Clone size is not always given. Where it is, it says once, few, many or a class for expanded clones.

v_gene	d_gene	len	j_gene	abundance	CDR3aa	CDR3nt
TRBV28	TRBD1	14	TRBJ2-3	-	CASSYRGITDTQYF	TGTGCCAGCAGTTACAGGGGCATCACAGATACGCAGTATTTT
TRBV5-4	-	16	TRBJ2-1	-	CASSLEGASSYNEQFF	TGTGCCAGCAGCCTGGAGGGGGCTAGTTCCTACAATGAGCAGTTCTTC
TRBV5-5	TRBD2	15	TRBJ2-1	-	CASSLLTGGLNEQFF	TGTGCCAGCAGCTTGTTAACGGGGGGGCTTAATGAGCAGTTCTTC
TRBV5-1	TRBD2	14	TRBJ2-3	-	CASSLGGGADTQYF	TGCGCCAGCAGCTTAGGCGGGGGGGCAGATACGCAGTATTTT
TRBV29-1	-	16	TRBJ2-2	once	CSVEDGRQGNTGELFF	TGCAGCGTTGAAGATGGGCGGCAGGGTAACACCGGGGAGCTGTTTTTT
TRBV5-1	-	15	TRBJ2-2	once	CASSLGPGGTGELFF	TGCGCCAGCAGCTTGGGACCGGGTGGGACCGGGGAGCTGTTTTTT
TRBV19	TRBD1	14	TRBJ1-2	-	CASRPPDRGYGYTF	TGTGCCAGCCGCCCTCCGGACAGGGGCTATGGCTACACCTTC
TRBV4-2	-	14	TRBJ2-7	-	CASSRGGDEYEQYF	TGTGCCAGCAGTCGAGGGGGGGACGAGTACGAGCAGTACTTC
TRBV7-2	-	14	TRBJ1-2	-	CASSFARVNYGYTF	TGTGCCAGCAGCTTTGCCAGGGTTAACTATGGCTACACCTTC
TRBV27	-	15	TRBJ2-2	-	CASSLDQGHTGELFF	TGTGCCAGCAGTTTAGACCAGGGGCACACCGGGGAGCTGTTTTTT
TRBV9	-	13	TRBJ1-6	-	CASSGQDNSPLHF	TGTGCCAGCAGCGGACAGGATAATTCACCCCTCCACTTT
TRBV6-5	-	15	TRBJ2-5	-	CASSPPGRGDETQYF	TGTGCCAGCAGTCCACCAGGCCGGGGAGATGAGACCCAGTACTTC
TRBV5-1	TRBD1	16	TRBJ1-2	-	CASSQGQGSGNYGYTF	TGCGCCAGCAGTCAGGGACAGGGTTCGGGGAACTATGGCTACACCTTC
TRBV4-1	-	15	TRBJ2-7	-	CASSQDRSFSYEQYF	TGCGCCAGCAGCCAAGATCGTAGCTTCTCCTACGAGCAGTACTTC
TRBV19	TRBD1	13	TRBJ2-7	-	CASSPRGLGEQYF	TGTGCCAGTAGTCCCAGGGGGCTGGGCGAGCAGTACTTC
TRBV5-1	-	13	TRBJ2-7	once	CASSLDSEYEQYF	TGCGCCAGCAGCTTGGATTCAGAATACGAGCAGTACTTC
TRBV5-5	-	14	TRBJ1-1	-	CASSLRRMNTEAFF	TGTGCCAGCAGCTTGAGGCGGATGAACACTGAAGCTTTCTTT
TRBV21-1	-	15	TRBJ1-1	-	CASSKKGARDTEAFF	TGTGCCAGCAGCAAAAAAGGGGCAAGAGACACTGAAGCTTTCTTT
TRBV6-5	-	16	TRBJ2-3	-	CASSYSSGGVTDTQYF	TGTGCCAGCAGTTACTCGAGCGGTGGGGTCACAGATACGCAGTATTTT
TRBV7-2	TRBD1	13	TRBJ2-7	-	CASSDRVPYEQYF	TGTGCCAGCAGCGACAGGGTCCCCTACGAGCAGTACTTC
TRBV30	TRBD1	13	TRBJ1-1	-	CAWSRGGRAEAFF	TGTGCCTGGAGTCGAGGGGGCCGGGCTGAAGCTTTCTTT
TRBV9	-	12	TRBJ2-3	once	CASSPSGDTQYF	TGTGCCAGCAGCCCCTCCGGGGATACGCAGTATTTT
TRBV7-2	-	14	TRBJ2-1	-	CASSSSPGWNEQFF	TGTGCCAGCAGCTCGTCCCCCGGGTGGAATGAGCAGTTCTTC
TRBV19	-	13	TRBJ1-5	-	CASSIAGNQPQHF	TGTGCCAGTAGTATAGCAGGCAATCAGCCCCAGCATTTT
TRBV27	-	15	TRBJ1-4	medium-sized	CASSFAGADNEKLFF	TGTGCCAGCAGTTTCGCCGGCGCGGATAATGAAAAACTGTTTTTT
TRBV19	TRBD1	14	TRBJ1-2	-	CASQARGRRDGYTF	TGTGCCAGTCAGGCCAGGGGGCGCCGAGATGGCTACACCTTC
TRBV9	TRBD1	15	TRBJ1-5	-	CASSETGAPNQPQHF	TGTGCCAGCAGCGAGACAGGGGCCCCCAATCAGCCCCAGCATTTT
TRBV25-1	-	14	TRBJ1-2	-	CASSERTIRKGYTF	TGTGCCAGCAGTGAACGGACTATCCGTAAGGGCTACACCTTC
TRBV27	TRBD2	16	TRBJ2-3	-	CASSLGVIAGGHTQYF	TGTGCCAGCAGTTTAGGAGTAATAGCGGGGGGGCATACGCAGTATTTT
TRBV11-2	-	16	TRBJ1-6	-	CASSTLTGAKNSPLHF	TGTGCCAGCAGCACTCTGACAGGCGCAAAAAATTCACCCCTCCACTTT
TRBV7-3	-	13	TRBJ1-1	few	CASSSLVNTEAFF	TGTGCCAGCAGCTCCTTAGTAAACACTGAAGCTTTCTTT
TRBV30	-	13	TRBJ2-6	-	CASRTSGANVLTF	TGTGCATCCAGAACCTCTGGGGCCAACGTCCTGACTTTC
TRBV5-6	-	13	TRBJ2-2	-	CASSLLGPGELFF	TGTGCCAGCAGCTTGCTAGGTCCCGGGGAGCTGTTTTTT
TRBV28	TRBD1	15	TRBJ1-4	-	CASSLTGTGEGKLFF	TGTGCCAGCAGTTTAACCGGGACAGGGGAGGGAAAACTGTTTTTT
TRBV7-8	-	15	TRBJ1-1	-	CASSLEGTVNTEAFF	TGTGCCAGCAGCTTAGAGGGGACTGTGAACACTGAAGCTTTCTTT
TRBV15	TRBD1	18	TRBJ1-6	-	CATKRDSFGSSYNSPLHF	TGTGCCACCAAAAGGGACAGCTTCGGAAGCTCCTATAATTCACCCCTCCACTTT
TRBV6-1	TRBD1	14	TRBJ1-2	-	CTSRRTGTGVGYTF	TGTACCAGCAGAAGAACCGGGACAGGGGTTGGCTACACCTTC
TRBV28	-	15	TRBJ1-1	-	CATSGGRVMNTEAFF	TGTGCCACGTCCGGGGGTAGAGTAATGAACACTGAAGCTTTCTTT
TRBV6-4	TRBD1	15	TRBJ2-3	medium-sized	CASSDGTGGTDTQYF	TGTGCCAGCAGTGACGGGACAGGGGGCACAGATACGCAGTATTTT
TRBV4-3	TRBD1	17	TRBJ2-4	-	CASSQEGTVRAKNIQYF	TGCGCCAGCAGCCAAGAGGGGACAGTAAGAGCCAAAAACATTCAGTACTTC
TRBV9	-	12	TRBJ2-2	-	CASSADTGELFF	TGTGCCAGCAGCGCAGACACCGGGGAGCTGTTTTTT
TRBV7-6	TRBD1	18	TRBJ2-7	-	CASSAAILGQGASYEQYF	TGTGCCAGCAGCGCAGCAATATTAGGACAGGGGGCTTCCTACGAGCAGTACTTC
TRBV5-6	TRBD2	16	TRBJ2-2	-	CASSSRTSGVPGELFF	TGTGCCAGCAGCTCTCGGACTAGCGGGGTCCCCGGGGAGCTGTTTTTT
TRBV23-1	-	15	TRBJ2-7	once	CASSPVRDSSYEQYF	TGCGCCAGCAGTCCTGTACGGGACTCTTCCTACGAGCAGTACTTC
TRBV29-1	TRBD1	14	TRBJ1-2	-	CSVDGTGLTSGYTF	TGCAGCGTTGACGGGACAGGACTGACTTCTGGCTACACCTTC
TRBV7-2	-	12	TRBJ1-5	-	CASSHSNQPQHF	TGTGCCAGCAGCCATAGCAATCAGCCCCAGCATTTT
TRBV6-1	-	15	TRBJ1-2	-	CASSRSAGEEYGYTF	TGTGCCAGCAGCCGCTCGGCGGGTGAGGAATATGGCTACACCTTC
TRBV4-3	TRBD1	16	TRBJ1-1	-	CASSQDYRGMNTEAFF	TGCGCCAGCAGCCAGGACTACAGGGGGATGAACACTGAAGCTTTCTTT
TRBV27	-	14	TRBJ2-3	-	CASSLELSTDTQYF	TGTGCCAGCAGTTTAGAACTAAGCACAGATACGCAGTATTTT
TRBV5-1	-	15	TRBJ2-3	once	CASRGTVVSTDTQYF	TGCGCCAGCAGGGGGACTGTCGTAAGCACAGATACGCAGTATTTT
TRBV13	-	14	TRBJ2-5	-	CASSGRDWEETQYF	TGTGCCAGCAGCGGACGGGACTGGGAAGAGACCCAGTACTTC
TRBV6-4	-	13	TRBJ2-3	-	CASSDTGTDTQYF	TGTGCCAGCAGTGACACAGGCACAGATACGCAGTATTTT
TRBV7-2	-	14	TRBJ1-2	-	CASSSVIKGDGYTF	TGTGCCAGCAGCTCCGTGATCAAAGGGGATGGCTACACCTTC
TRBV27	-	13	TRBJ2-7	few	CASSRRRGWEQYF	TGTGCCAGCAGTCGCAGGAGGGGTTGGGAGCAGTACTTC
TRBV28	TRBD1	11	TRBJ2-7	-	CASSDTGGRDF	TGTGCCAGCAGCGATACAGGGGGCCGGGACTTC
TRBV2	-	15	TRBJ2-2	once	CASSTGGPNTGELFF	TGTGCCAGCAGCACCGGGGGACCGAACACCGGGGAGCTGTTTTTT
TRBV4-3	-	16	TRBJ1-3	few	CASSQDLAGTGNTIYF	TGCGCCAGCAGCCAAGATTTGGCAGGGACTGGAAACACCATATATTTT
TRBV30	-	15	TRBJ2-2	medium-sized	CARRGTDFHTGELFF	TGTGCCCGCCGCGGGACAGACTTTCACACCGGGGAGCTGTTTTTT